This T cell receptor beta chain comes out of a study of T cells in Graves' hyperthyroidism and ophthalmopathy (dated by TCRdb to about 2019). Notes on the research overall: Peripheral blood samples were taken at initial diagnosis, before any treatment was given. A discovery cohort of roughly 100 patients, about 40 with Graves' ophthalmopathy and more than 55 with stable Graves' hyperthyroidism, was used to find distinguishing TCR V-J signatures. Prospective prediction of ophthalmopathy was tested in an independent validation cohort consisting of roughly 19 hyperthyroidism patients and approximately 16 patients who later progressed to ophthalmopathy. The approximately 90 discovery patients were randomly split 7:3 into training and test sets. Once sampling was done, hyperthyroidism patients were given methimazole at a starting dose of 30 mg daily, whereas ophthalmopathy patients were given high-dose intravenous methylprednisolone. The paper describes TCR Vbeta CDR3 sequencing of 120 to 150 peripheral blood samples, made up of around 41 ophthalmopathy patients, 70 to 80 hyperthyroidism patients and some 17 progressor patients. In addition, the study compared T-cell repertoires in thyroid tissue and in blood from several Graves' hyperthyroidism patients.

TCR beta CDR3 regions were amplified from RNA transcripts. The first round of RT-PCR for the TCR CDR3 was performed with the HTBI primer set and the Qiagen OneStep RT-PCR kit. The libraries were constructed in a second round of multiplex PCR and then size-selected and purified. The libraries were sequenced on an Illumina HiSeq2000 using paired-end 100 bp reads. In the original analysis: SOAPnuke was used to process the raw data, with reads discarded if the reads contained adapters or uncalled bases, had a mean Phred below 15, or lacked an exact constant-primer or identifier match. COPE v1.2.5 was used to merge high-quality paired reads, and clonotypes were defined as unique nucleotide sequences. MiTCR v1.1 was used to align the clonotypes against IMGT TRBV, TRBD and TRBJ reference segments. The analysis was restricted to V-J combinations with a frequency above 0.0001, which together covered 99% to 99.2% of the repertoires. The TCS score was defined as F50 (clonal expansion) divided by E x V (chaos), with BLOSUM62-based TCRdist calculated between CDR3 peptides within each V-J. Welch's t-statistics and random forest reduced around 510 V-J features to some 14, which were used in a naive Bayes classifier (R e1071). TCRdb ran its own pipeline on the public reads, namely fastp trimming at Q25 and MiXCR clone calling, and kept in-frame beta chains. Every CDR3 protein is listed once, alongside the most common genes and DNA of its rows. TCRdb, rather than the study authors, made the V and J calls. This sample gives about 400,000 distinct CDR3 sequences in total; around a sixth of them show up just once. Of the sample, 7.5% to 8% falls within the top ten clones.

General study outcomes and caveats: Most expanded thyroid clonotypes (frequency above 0.001) were also detected in blood, a finding suggesting that blood repertoires may reflect thyroid immune responses. A 13 V-J signature model separated ophthalmopathy from stable hyperthyroidism, with 87.88% sensitivity and roughly 81% specificity in cross-validation and 80%/75% in testing. In validation, the model predicted progression to ophthalmopathy a median of 6.5 months before onset, with over 60% sensitivity and roughly 73% specificity. Sample size was not statistically predetermined, and investigators were not blinded to group allocation.

A patient counted as having stable Graves' hyperthyroidism if no progression to ophthalmopathy occurred over 18 months of follow-up. Hyperthyroidism patients were aged 18 to 65 years and newly diagnosed, with disease duration of less than 2 months. Patients with uncontrolled infections, other autoimmune diseases, pregnancy or lactation were excluded. Diagnoses relied on clinical symptoms, serum thyroxine and TRAb, thyroid ultrasound and orbital computed tomography. PBMCs were separated from approximately 9.9 ml of fresh peripheral blood using Ficoll-Paque density gradient centrifugation. Total RNA was extracted using Trizol reagent, and RNA quality was assessed on an Agilent 2100 Bioanalyzer. The cysteine opens and the phenylalanine closes a CDR3 of 19 amino acids. Only the CDR3 DNA is retained, 57 bases long and in frame from the first base. Trimming takes 6 bases from V and 0 bases from J, and the germline ends sit 24 bases apart. The CDR1 and CDR2 encoded by the germline V gene are SGHTA and FQGNSA.

Ten or more counts support this clonotype. Its target antigen remains unknown. Base qualities are not at hand, and no much larger clone is one base apart. Recombination joined TRBV7-2 with TRBJ2-1; the D segment is perhaps TRBD1 or TRBD2, each sharing 5 matched bases. Sequencing was carried out using blood. This receptor was taken from a woman aged 18-35 years with Graves' hyperthyroidism. The DNA sequence is TGTGCCAGCAGGAACGTAGGGACCGACAAGAAGAGCTCCTACAATGAGCAGTTCTTC. It is translated as CASRNVGTDKKSSYNEQFF.